The clone carrying this TCR beta chain was seen a handful of times. The antigen is not known. These data are taken from a study of beta chain features in type 1 diabetes. The isolated RNA, all of it, was reverse transcribed, so expressed TCRB transcripts were what got sequenced. Data came from immunoSEQ multiplex PCR; TCRdb stores just in-frame clones and leaves some out. The sample lists 600,000 to 700,000 clones, around an eighth occurring once. V was clipped by 2 bases and J by 1 base, with 15 bases between them. In germline, CDR1 is SGHRS, CDR2 YFSETQ. CDR3 size: 16 residues. Broader study findings: Type 1 diabetes patients showed a moderate but significant shortening of TCRB CDR3s in all four CD4+ subsets.

The receptor's source is a man aged 30 to 39 with type 1 diabetes. The sequenced material came from naive CD4+ T cells from blood. The V call is TRBV5-1, the J call TRBJ1-1; D may be TRBD1 (6 bases). The CDR3 here is CASSFQGLGGNTEAFF. In DNA, the CDR3 is TGCGCCAGCAGCTTCCAGGGGCTTGGTGGGAACACTGAAGCTTTCTTT.